This paragraph reports one T cell receptor beta chain. It has no known antigen specificity. These data belong to a study of monozygotic twins with inflammatory bowel disease (dated by TCRdb to the late 2010s). About the investigation overall: The complete study included about 30 monozygotic twin pairs: 19 IBD-discordant Danish pairs and nine German pairs, of which four were IBD-concordant and five were IBD-discordant. Each individual had, on average, about 151 000 unique TCRalpha sequences and 181 000 unique TCRbeta sequences available for analysis. Disease-associated traits were sought mainly through comparisons between IBD patients and their genetically identical healthy co-twins within discordant pairs. Beyond this particular receptor, the publication reports: Compared with healthy twins, IBD patients shared fewer clonotypes with other individuals, and the difference was most pronounced in patients with signs of disease activity. Background noise and inter-individual variability may have been introduced into the repertoires by the differing immunosuppressive treatments among patients. No difference in repertoire similarity was observed between concordant and discordant twins, possibly owing to limited statistical power. Distinction between different T cell subtypes could not be achieved in the analysis. Measured by the inverse Simpson index, TCRbeta repertoire diversity was lower in IBD patients than in their healthy co-twins. The results gave no support for a single strong signal or clonotype linked to IBD.

The receptor library was made with 5' RACE. Preparation of each TCR library used about 4,000 ng of total RNA. For each sample, cDNA synthesis was carried out in eight separate reactions using SMARTScribe reverse transcriptase. During cDNA synthesis, template switching was used to introduce unique molecular identifiers that contained a 6-nucleotide sample barcode. Two nested PCRs of about 17 and 10 cycles amplified the TCRalpha and TCRbeta cDNA, and bead purification followed each PCR. Before amplification, the cDNA was treated with uracil DNA-glycosylase and purified using the QIAquick PCR purification kit. The second PCR was the step at which Illumina TruSeq-compatible adapters and sample-specific barcodes were added. TapeStation and Qubit were used to check library quality and concentration, and around 5.2 ng of each library went into the pool. Pooled libraries were sequenced on an Illumina HiSeq2500 single-index Rapid Run with 2 x 100 bp reads and custom sequencing primers. The authors' pipeline ran thus. MiGEC version 1.2.6 was used for UMI-based consensus assembly to correct PCR and sequencing errors. MiXCR version 2.1.1 was used to carry out V(D)J alignment, clonotype assembly and CDR3 extraction. Normalisation of gene usage, clonotype sharing and MAIT/NKT TCR abundance was achieved by analysing the top 1000, 10 000 and 20 000 clonotypes per sample. After downsampling to 27 000 UMIs, diversity was calculated as the inverse Simpson index using the vegan R package. Paired Mann-Whitney U tests on discordant twin pairs were used, with Benjamini-Hochberg multiple-testing correction. The reads were reprocessed in TCRdb, with one entry per CDR3 protein sequence and no accompanying DNA. TCRdb, rather than the study authors, made the V and J calls. The sample's clone listing holds 420,000 or so distinct CDR3 sequences. The ten largest clones represent roughly 2.5% of the sample.

From each donor, a 2.5 ml peripheral blood sample was drawn into PAXgene tubes and stored at -80 degrees C. Total RNA was isolated from whole blood with the PAXgene blood miRNA kit on an automated QIAcube, without T cell sorting. Deep TCRalpha and TCRbeta repertoire profiling with unique molecular barcoding was performed on peripheral blood of monozygotic twin pairs concordant or discordant for inflammatory bowel disease. Smoking habits were recorded for all twin pairs, and individuals were classified as current, former or never smokers. Including cysteine and phenylalanine, the CDR3 has 13 amino acids. No nucleotide data were recorded. CDR1 and CDR2, looked up from the germline V gene, are SGHVS and FNYEAQ.

The chain uses TRBV7-6 and TRBJ2-1. This receptor was obtained from a human donor with ulcerative colitis or Crohn's disease, or a healthy co-twin of an affected twin (not recorded which). Specimen: blood. The CDR3 reads CASSLRQTHEQFF.